The 5 T cell receptor beta chains given below trace back to one sample, sequenced in a study of OX40 agonist ivuxolimab in advanced cancers. Assay used: immunoSEQ multiplex PCR; TCRdb lists only in-frame clones, some missing. Of 26,000 or so clones listed, about 88% were seen once; the top ten hold roughly 22%. Specimen: CD4+ or CD8+ T cells sorted from blood, collected in a trial of the OX40 agonist ivuxolimab. The source of these receptors is an adult with an advanced solid tumor such as melanoma, head and neck, liver or kidney cancer.

This clone showed up just a few times. The rearrangement uses TRBV27 and TRBJ1-4; 11 bases line up with TRBD1. The CDR3 covers 19 residues. V trimming: 2 bases; J trimming: 2 bases; junction bases outside the gene matches: 10. Germline V lookup: CDR1 MNHEY, CDR2 SMNVEV (reference sequence). The CDR3: CASSLLPGQGARTNEKLFF. The CDR3 nucleotides read TGTGCCAGCAGTTTACTTCCCGGACAGGGGGCGCGGACTAATGAAAAACTGTTTTTT.

The chain links TRBV19 to TRBJ2-7; D tentatively reads TRBD1 or TRBD2 (5 bases each). The CDR3 has 14 amino acids. Per germline, CDR1 LNHDA and CDR2 SQIVND (reference sequence). Trimming removed 3 bases from V and 1 base from J, with 10 bases in between. The chain's CDR3 is CASSINGASYEQYF. CDR3 sequence (DNA): TGTGCCAGTAGTATCAACGGGGCTTCCTACGAGCAGTACTTC.

V gene TRBV14 combines with J gene TRBJ2-7; TRBD2 matches at 10 bases. CDR3 size: 16 residues. CDR1 SGHDN and CDR2 FVKESK come from the germline V gene. The junction had 6 bases not matched to a gene; V was cut back by 4 bases and J by 0 bases. CDR3 sequence (DNA): TGTGCCAGCAGCCCGGGACTAGCGCAAAGCTCCTACGAGCAGTACTTC. Amino acid sequence: CASSPGLAQSSYEQYF.

CDR3 region: CASSITARDSLYNEQFF. The CDR3 DNA is TGTGCCAGTAGTATAACCGCTCGGGACAGCCTATACAATGAGCAGTTCTTC. The chain joins TRBV19 to TRBJ2-1, with 7 bases lining up with TRBD1. Germline CDR1 and CDR2: LNHDA and SQIVND (reference sequence). This CDR3 comprises 17 residues. V shed 2 bases and J 4 bases; nucleotides not matched to a gene: 11. Together with reference TRBV19 and TRBJ2-1, the CDR3 gives the full variable domain: DGGITQSPKYLFRKEGQNVTLSCEQNLNHDAMYWYRQDPGQGLRLIYYSQIVNDFQKGDIAEGYSVSREKKESFPLTVTSAQKNPTAFYLCASSITARDSLYNEQFFGPGTRLTVL.

This clone was detected a few times. The chain joins TRBV29-1 to TRBJ2-7, with 11 bases lining up with TRBD1. This CDR3 contains 15 residues. Germline CDR1 is SQVTM and CDR2 is ANQGSEA. V dropped 3 bases and J dropped 6; count of bases not matched to a gene: 10. Here the CDR3 reads CSVEGGQGDPREQYF. DNA for the CDR3: TGCAGCGTTGAGGGGGGACAGGGGGATCCTCGCGAGCAGTACTTC.